The 21 T cell receptor beta chains reported below all come from one sample, sequenced in a study of T cell repertoires in cytomegalovirus infection. TCRdb re-analysed the reads in MiXCR, keeping a single row per CDR3 protein. Here the sample spans fewer than 250,000 distinct CDR3 sequences, 9% to 15% being singletons. Input material: PBMCs. The receptors were sampled from a human donor in good health (CMV status not recorded). Some clones in this sample may be carry-over from other donors' samples.

There are a few counts of this clonotype. The V and J genes are TRBV14 and TRBJ1-2; D is perhaps TRBD1 (5 bases). This CDR3 has 15 amino acids. Germline lookup yields CDR1 SGHDN and CDR2 FVKESK. V was trimmed by 1 base and J by 1 base, leaving 10 bases between them. CDR3 DNA: TGTGCCAGCAGCCAAGGATGGGGGGATAACTATGGCTACACCTTC. It specifies CASSQGWGDNYGYTF.

The rearrangement uses TRBV7-2 and TRBJ1-6; TRBD1 might be the D (5 bases). This CDR3 contains 14 residues. V was cut by 3 bases and J by 5 bases, with 8 bases left in between. Germline V gene lookup returns CDR1 SGHTA and CDR2 FQGNSA. The CDR3 bases are TGTGCCAGCAGCTTGGGACCGAATAATTCACCCCTCCACTTT. Residues: CASSLGPNNSPLHF.

This clonotype was seen repeatedly, ten times or more. The V gene is TRBV7-2, the J gene TRBJ2-7; D unclear. Per germline, CDR1 SGHTA and CDR2 FQGNSA. There are 13 residues in the CDR3. Trimming stripped 7 bases from V and 0 bases from J, with 10 bases between. DNA of the CDR3: TGTGCCAGCACCCGGGCCAACTCCTACGAGCAGTACTTC. As protein: CASTRANSYEQYF.

V is TRBV5-1 and J is TRBJ1-5; D not resolved. V was trimmed by 0 bases and J by 9 bases, leaving 13 bases between them. Germline assignment: CDR1 SGHRS and CDR2 YFSETQ. The CDR3 length is 14 residues. CDR3 protein: CASSLDTEFGPQHF. CDR3 sequence (DNA): TGCGCCAGCAGCTTGGACACTGAGTTTGGGCCCCAGCATTTT.

This clonotype was observed a handful of times. The gene calls are TRBV20-1 and TRBJ2-7, with D possibly being TRBD1 (6 bases). The V end was cut by 6 bases, the J end by 2 bases, with 20 bases between. Looked up from germline, CDR1 is DFQATT and CDR2 is SNEGSKA (reference sequence). The CDR3 has 15 amino acids. The CDR3 nucleotides are TGCAGTGCCGGTGTGACAGGAGGTATCACCTACGAGCAGTACTTC. It codes for CSAGVTGGITYEQYF.

This clonotype was observed at least ten times. Germline is not matched at one junction end, which may reflect a read error. The chain links TRBV7-2 to TRBJ1-5; 9 nucleotides match TRBD1. Germline values: CDR1 SGHTA, CDR2 FQGNSA. The CDR3 consists of 16 residues. DNA for the CDR3: TGTGCCAGCAGCTTAGTAGGGACAGGGAATAATCGGCCCCAGCATTTT. Its protein product is CASSLVGTGNNRPQHF.

This clonotype came up many times. J is TRBJ2-3 and V is TRBV7-2; 11 bases match TRBD1. The CDR3 runs 17 residues. The germline V gene has CDR1 SGHTA and CDR2 FQGNSA. Unmatched junction bases numbered 10, after V lost 3 bases and J lost 5 bases. The CDR3 reads CASSLTARTGGRDTQYF. The CDR3 DNA reads TGTGCCAGCAGCTTGACCGCTAGGACAGGGGGCAGAGATACGCAGTATTTT.

This clonotype was detected many times. V usage is TRBV7-9 and J usage is TRBJ2-7; D is unclear. The CDR3 extends over 14 amino acids. The germline V gene encodes CDR1 SEHNR and CDR2 FQNEAQ (reference sequence). V gave up 4 bases and J gave up 1 base, with 11 bases separating them. The CDR3 loop reads CASSSNTPSYEQYF. The CDR3 nucleotides are TGTGCCAGCAGCTCGAACACCCCATCCTACGAGCAGTACTTC. Combining the CDR3 with reference TRBV7-9 and TRBJ2-7 gives the whole variable domain DTGVSQNPRHKITKRGQNVTFRCDPISEHNRLYWYRQTLGQGPEFLTYFQNEAQLEKSRLLSDRFSAERPKGSFSTLEIQRTEQGDSAMYLCASSSNTPSYEQYFGPGTRLTVT.

The CDR3 nucleotides are TGTGCCAGCAGTGCTCTCCAGTCCCTAGCCAAAAACATTCAGTACTTC. Translating gives CASSALQSLAKNIQYF. This chain uses TRBV6-2 or TRBV6-3 with TRBJ2-4, with unresolved D. The V end lost 5 bases, the J end lost 0 bases, and 14 bases lay between the germline ends. Germline V gene lookup returns CDR1 MNHEY and CDR2 SVGEGT. The CDR3 totals 16 residues.

This sequence joins TRBV28 and TRBJ2-3, with D possibly being TRBD1 or TRBD2 (5 bases each). There are 13 residues in the CDR3. Trimming took off 7 bases at V and 4 bases at J, with 12 bases between the two ends. Germline CDR1 reads MDHEN; CDR2 reads SYDVKM. CDR3 nucleotides: TGTGCCAGCACGAGGGCAGGGCCAGATACGCAGTATTTT. It yields the protein CASTRAGPDTQYF.

The sample holds many counts of this clonotype. The V and J genes are TRBV7-3 and TRBJ1-1; 8 positions match TRBD1. CDR1 and CDR2 from the germline V gene are SGHTA and FQGTGA. The CDR3 is 15 amino acids. The junction had 6 bases not matched to a gene; V was cut back by 5 bases and J by 1 base. CDR3 amino acids: CASSPQTGANTEAFF. The CDR3 bases are TGTGCCAGCAGCCCCCAGACAGGGGCGAACACTGAAGCTTTCTTT.

This clonotype occurred a few times. This chain connects TRBV5-4 to TRBJ2-1; the match to TRBD2 covers 8 bases. CDR3 length: 16 residues. CDR1 SGHNT and CDR2 YYREEE come from the germline V gene (reference sequence). The V and J ends lost 3 bases and 7 bases, in that order; junction bases with no gene match: 12. This chain's CDR3 is CASSSSPGGQANEQFF. CDR3 bases: TGTGCCAGCAGCTCCTCCCCGGGGGGGCAGGCGAATGAGCAGTTCTTC. The variable domain in full, with the rest retrieved from reference TRBV5-4 and TRBJ2-1, is ETGVTQSPTHLIKTRGQQVTLRCSSQSGHNTVSWYQQALGQGPQFIFQYYREEENGRGNFPPRFSGLQFPNYSSELNVNALELDDSALYLCASSSSPGGQANEQFFGPGTRLTVL.

This clonotype has at least ten counts. J is TRBJ2-5 and V is TRBV20-1; TRBD1 agrees at 9 bases. The CDR3 sequence is 13 residues long. V dropped 5 bases and J dropped 1; count of bases not matched to a gene: 2. Germline CDR1 DFQATT, CDR2 SNEGSKA (reference sequence). In DNA form, the CDR3 reads TGCAGTGCTGAGACAGGGGGCCAAGAGACCCAGTACTTC. It specifies CSAETGGQETQYF.

A few counts support this clonotype. The chain uses TRBV5-1 and TRBJ1-4; possibly TRBD1 for D (5 bases). CDR1 and CDR2 (germline): SGHRS, YFSETQ. The CDR3 extends over 15 amino acids. The V gene lost 4 bases and the J gene lost 0 bases, with 10 bases spanning the gap. The CDR3 nucleotides read TGCGCCAGCAGCGATACAGGATCAACTAATGAAAAACTGTTTTTT. Protein: CASSDTGSTNEKLFF.

The chain combines TRBV19 with TRBJ1-2, with 11 bases matching TRBD1. The CDR3 spans 18 residues. V trimming: 7 bases; J trimming: 0 bases; junction bases outside the gene matches: 13. Germline-derived CDR1 and CDR2 are LNHDA and SQIVND (reference sequence). As DNA, the CDR3 is TGTGCCAGTACCTCTGGACAGGGGGCGGCGCTGGCTAACTATGGCTACACCTTC. Translating it yields CASTSGQGAALANYGYTF. Supplemented by reference TRBV19 and TRBJ1-2, the full variable domain reads DGGITQSPKYLFRKEGQNVTLSCEQNLNHDAMYWYRQDPGQGLRLIYYSQIVNDFQKGDIAEGYSVSREKKESFPLTVTSAQKNPTAFYLCASTSGQGAALANYGYTFGSGTRLTVV.

This clonotype was picked up many times. The J gene is TRBJ2-7, the V gene TRBV7-2; D gene unclear. CDR1 and CDR2 from the germline V gene are SGHTA and FQGNSA. The CDR3 spans 14 residues. Trimming removed 0 bases from V and 6 bases from J, with 12 bases in between. In DNA form, the CDR3 reads TGTGCCAGCAGCTTAGCGGCTACCCCCCCCGAGCAGTACTTC. Amino acids: CASSLAATPPEQYF.

Many counts were recorded for this clonotype. The chain uses TRBV19 and TRBJ1-4; D remains unclear. The CDR3 runs to 16 residues. Germline CDR1 is LNHDA and CDR2 is SQIVND (reference sequence). V dropped 3 bases and J dropped 4 bases, with 15 bases sitting between them. The CDR3 DNA reads TGTGCCAGTAGTATCCGACCCGGAACCCTTAATGAAAAACTGTTTTTT. It specifies CASSIRPGTLNEKLFF.

This clonotype was seen a few times. The chain links TRBV12-3 or TRBV12-4 to TRBJ1-2; 9 bases are shared with TRBD1. J gave up 7 bases and V 6 bases, and 3 bases lay outside the gene matches. The CDR3 totals 12 residues. The CDR3 nucleotides read TGTGCCAGCAGCTGGACAGGGGTTGGCTACACCTTC. Translated: CASSWTGVGYTF.

This rearrangement joins TRBV7-8 to TRBJ1-5; 8 bases map to TRBD1. J gave up 3 bases and V 5 bases, and 3 bases lay outside the gene matches. Germline-derived CDR1 and CDR2 are SGHVS and FQNEAQ. This CDR3 is built from 14 residues. The CDR3 protein is CASSADRANQPQHF. The DNA for the CDR3 is TGTGCCAGCAGCGCGGACAGGGCCAATCAGCCCCAGCATTTT.

This clonotype was counted at least ten times. The chain carries TRBV19 and TRBJ1-5, with TRBD1 matching over 7 bases. Trimming removed 9 bases from V and 0 bases from J; junction bases left unmatched: 8. CDR3 length: 15 amino acids. The V gene's germline CDR1 is LNHDA and CDR2 SQIVND (reference sequence). This chain's CDR3 is CASRGQPYSNQPQHF. In DNA, the CDR3 is TGTGCCAGCCGGGGACAGCCTTATAGCAATCAGCCCCAGCATTTT.

This clonotype was detected many times. The chain is built from TRBV4-3 and TRBJ2-1, with 11 bases lining up with TRBD2. The CDR3 is 16 residues long. Trimming cost V 1 base and J 10 bases; bases outside gene matches: 9. The germline gives CDR1 LGHNA, CDR2 YSLEER. The CDR3 bases are TGCGCCAGCAGCCAAGCGGCGGTAGCGGGGGGGTGGGAGCAGTTCTTC. Translated: CASSQAAVAGGWEQFF.